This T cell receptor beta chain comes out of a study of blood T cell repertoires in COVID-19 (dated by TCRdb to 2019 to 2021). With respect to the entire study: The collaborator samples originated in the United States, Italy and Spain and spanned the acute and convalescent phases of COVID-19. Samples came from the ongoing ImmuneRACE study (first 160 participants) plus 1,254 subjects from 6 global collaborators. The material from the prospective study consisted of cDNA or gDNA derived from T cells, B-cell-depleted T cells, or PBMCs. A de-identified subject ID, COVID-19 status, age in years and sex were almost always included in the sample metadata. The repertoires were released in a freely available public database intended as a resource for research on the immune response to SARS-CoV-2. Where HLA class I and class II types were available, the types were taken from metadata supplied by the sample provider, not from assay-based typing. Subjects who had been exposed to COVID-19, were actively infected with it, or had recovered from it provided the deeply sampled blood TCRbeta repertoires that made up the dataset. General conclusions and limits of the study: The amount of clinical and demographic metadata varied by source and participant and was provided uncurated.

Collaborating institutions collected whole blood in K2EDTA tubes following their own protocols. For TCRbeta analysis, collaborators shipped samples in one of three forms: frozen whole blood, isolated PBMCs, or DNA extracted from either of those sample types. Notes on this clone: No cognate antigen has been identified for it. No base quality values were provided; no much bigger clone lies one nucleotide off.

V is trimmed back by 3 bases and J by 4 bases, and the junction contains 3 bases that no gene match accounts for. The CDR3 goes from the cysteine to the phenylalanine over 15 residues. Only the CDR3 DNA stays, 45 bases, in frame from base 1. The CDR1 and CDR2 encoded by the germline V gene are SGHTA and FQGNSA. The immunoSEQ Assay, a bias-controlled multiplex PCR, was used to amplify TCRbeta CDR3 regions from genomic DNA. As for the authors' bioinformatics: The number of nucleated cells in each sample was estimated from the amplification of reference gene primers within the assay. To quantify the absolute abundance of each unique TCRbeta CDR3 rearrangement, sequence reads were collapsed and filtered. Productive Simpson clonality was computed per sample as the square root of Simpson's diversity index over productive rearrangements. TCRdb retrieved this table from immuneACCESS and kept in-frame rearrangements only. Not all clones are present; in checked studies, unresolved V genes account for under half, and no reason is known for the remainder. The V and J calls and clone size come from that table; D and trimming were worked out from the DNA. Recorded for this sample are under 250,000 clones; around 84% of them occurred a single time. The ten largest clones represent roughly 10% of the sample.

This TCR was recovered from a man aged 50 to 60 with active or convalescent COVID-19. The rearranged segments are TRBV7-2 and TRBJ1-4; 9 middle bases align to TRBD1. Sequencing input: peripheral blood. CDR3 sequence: CASSLWGQGNEKLFF. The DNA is TGTGCCAGCAGCTTGTGGGGACAGGGTAATGAAAAACTGTTTTTT.